This is a list of T cell receptor beta chains from one sample in a study of cytomegalovirus exposure and HLA in healthy donors. Profiled with immunoSEQ multiplex PCR; TCRdb holds only in-frame clones, not every one. The sample includes around 240,000 clones, roughly 80% seen only once; the top ten take 5.4%. The sequenced sample was PBMCs. These TCRs come from a middle-aged woman in good health and CMV-seropositive. CDR3s include the opening cysteine and the closing phenylalanine or tryptophan. D genes are given only for firm matches. A row's size may be missing; if present it is once, few, many or a size class.

CDR3 protein: CAWSQSRVLGVWSQETQYF
CDR3 DNA: TGTGCCTGGAGTCAATCGCGAGTTTTAGGGGTTTGGTCCCAAGAGACCCAGTACTTC
J gene: TRBJ2-5
D gene: .
clone size: few
V gene: TRBV30

CDR3 protein: CASSFSGGLSYEQYF
CDR3 DNA: TGTGCCAGCAGCTTTAGCGGGGGGCTCTCCTACGAGCAGTACTTC
J gene: TRBJ2-7
D gene: TRBD2
clone size: .
V gene: TRBV7-9

CDR3 protein: CASSPRGDQPQHF
CDR3 DNA: TGTGCCAGCAGCCCCAGGGGAGATCAGCCCCAGCATTTT
J gene: TRBJ1-5
D gene: .
clone size: .
V gene: TRBV5-8

CDR3 protein: CASSYSLGGRSEQFF
CDR3 DNA: TGTGCCAGCAGTTACTCCCTGGGGGGGCGAAGTGAGCAGTTCTTC
J gene: TRBJ2-1
D gene: .
clone size: .
V gene: TRBV6-5

CDR3 protein: CASSQDDRDFTYNEQFF
CDR3 DNA: TGCGCCAGCAGCCAAGATGACAGGGACTTTACCTACAATGAGCAGTTCTTC
J gene: TRBJ2-1
D gene: .
clone size: .
V gene: TRBV4-3

CDR3 protein: CATSRDHGGAEETQYF
CDR3 DNA: TGTGCCACCAGCAGAGATCACGGGGGGGCGGAAGAGACCCAGTACTTC
J gene: TRBJ2-5
D gene: TRBD2
clone size: once
V gene: TRBV15

CDR3 protein: CASSLKTGLAGTDTQYF
CDR3 DNA: TGTGCCAGCAGCTTAAAAACAGGACTAGCGGGCACAGATACGCAGTATTTT
J gene: TRBJ2-3
D gene: TRBD2
clone size: .
V gene: TRBV7-3

CDR3 protein: CASSLAGQGYNEQFF
CDR3 DNA: TGCGCCAGCAGCTTGGCGGGACAGGGGTACAATGAGCAGTTCTTC
J gene: TRBJ2-1
D gene: TRBD1
clone size: .
V gene: TRBV5-1

CDR3 protein: CASSQGEDNSPLHF
CDR3 DNA: TGCGCCAGCAGTCAGGGGGAGGATAATTCACCCCTCCACTTT
J gene: TRBJ1-6
D gene: TRBD1
clone size: .
V gene: TRBV5-1

CDR3 protein: CASRSDDYYGYTF
CDR3 DNA: TGTGCCAGCAGGTCTGACGACTACTATGGCTACACCTTC
J gene: TRBJ1-2
D gene: .
clone size: .
V gene: TRBV25-1

CDR3 protein: CASSFSGRASDTQYF
CDR3 DNA: TGCGCCAGCAGCTTTAGCGGGAGGGCATCAGATACGCAGTATTTT
J gene: TRBJ2-3
D gene: TRBD2
clone size: .
V gene: TRBV5-1

CDR3 protein: CSVLAGGPQFF
CDR3 DNA: TGCAGTGTCTTAGCGGGAGGGCCCCAGTTCTTC
J gene: TRBJ2-1
D gene: TRBD2
clone size: .
V gene: TRBV20-1

CDR3 protein: CASSDPGLDGTQYF
CDR3 DNA: TGTGCCAGCAGCGATCCGGGACTTGACGGGACGCAGTATTTT
J gene: TRBJ2-3
D gene: .
clone size: .
V gene: TRBV5-6

CDR3 protein: CAIARDRMNTEAFF
CDR3 DNA: TGTGCCATCGCCCGGGACAGGATGAACACTGAAGCTTTCTTT
J gene: TRBJ1-1
D gene: TRBD1
clone size: .
V gene: TRBV15

CDR3 protein: CASSKVSRAGRGYEQYF
CDR3 DNA: TGTGCCAGCAGCAAGGTGAGTCGGGCGGGAAGGGGCTACGAGCAGTACTTC
J gene: TRBJ2-7
D gene: .
clone size: .
V gene: TRBV21-1

CDR3 protein: CASSPGTDEKLFF
CDR3 DNA: TGCGCCAGCAGCCCTGGGACAGATGAAAAACTGTTTTTT
J gene: TRBJ1-4
D gene: TRBD1
clone size: .
V gene: TRBV5-1

CDR3 protein: CASSLGTARGETQYF
CDR3 DNA: TGCGCCAGCAGCTTGGGGACCGCCCGGGGGGAGACCCAGTACTTC
J gene: TRBJ2-5
D gene: .
clone size: few
V gene: TRBV5-1